The T cell receptor beta chain under discussion was sequenced for a study of T-cell memory formation after mild COVID-19. Overall study findings and caveats: CD4/CD8 balance held among clones contracting day 15 to 85, and later expanders leaned CD4+. Cross-reactive memory apparently joined, as some responding clones appeared in pre-infection memory. Those CD4+ clones that contracted were mainly in CM and EM (CD8+ ones in EMRA).

From 5'RACE with constant-segment primers came TCR alpha and TCR beta cDNA libraries that carried sample barcodes and UMIs. One entry per CDR3 protein results from TCRdb running MiXCR on the 5' RACE reads. The data contain 350,000 to 450,000 distinct CDR3 sequences, around 24% of them singletons. V was pared by 2 bases and J by 1 base, with 5 bases between. The CDR3 consists of 13 residues. Germline loops: CDR1 SGHTA, CDR2 FQGNSA. Comments on this clonotype: What it recognizes is unknown.

Input material: PBMCs or a T cell subset sorted from them (not recorded which). The TCR originated in an adult woman who had mild COVID-19 (a few samples of this study predate the infection). Cell type and time point are not known. The chain is built from TRBV7-2 and TRBJ1-1; D not resolved. The CDR3 region is CASSLPANTEAFF. For the CDR3, the DNA is TGTGCCAGCAGCTTACCAGCGAACACTGAAGCTTTCTTT.